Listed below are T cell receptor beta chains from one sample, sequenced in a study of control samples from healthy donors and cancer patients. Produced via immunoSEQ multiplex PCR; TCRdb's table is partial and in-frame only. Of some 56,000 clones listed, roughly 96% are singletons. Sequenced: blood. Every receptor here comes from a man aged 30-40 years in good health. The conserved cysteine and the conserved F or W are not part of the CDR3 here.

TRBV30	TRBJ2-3	AWSVLVGTTDTQY
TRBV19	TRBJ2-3	ASSIDSIRDRATDTQY
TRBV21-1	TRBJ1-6	ASSKALGPSFSYNSPLH
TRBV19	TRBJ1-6	ASNPKGSGGNSPLH
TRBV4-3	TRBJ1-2	ASSSRTGLYGYT
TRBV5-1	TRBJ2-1	ASSSGTGVGRSYNEQF
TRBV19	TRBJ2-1	ASSAPGATYYNEQF
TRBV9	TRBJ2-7	ASSPFAGGYSYEQY
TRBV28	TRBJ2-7	ASSSGGSGGWYEQY
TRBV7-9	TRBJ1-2	ASSHTGGGYGYT
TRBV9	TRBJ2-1	ASSVAAHDNEQF
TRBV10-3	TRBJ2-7	AIRSRDGLSYEQY
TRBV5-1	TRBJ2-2	ASSSGLAGESGGELF
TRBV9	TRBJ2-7	ASSVGLGSYEQY
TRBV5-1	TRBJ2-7	ASSRTTGSYEQY
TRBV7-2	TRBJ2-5	ASSFYRAEETQY
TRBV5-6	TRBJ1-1	ASSPGGSEAF
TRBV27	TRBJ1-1	ASSSRMSEAF
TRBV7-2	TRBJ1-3	ASSPQGTSSGNTIY
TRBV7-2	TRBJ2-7	ASSLRSGYYEQY
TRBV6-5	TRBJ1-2	ASTHYGYT
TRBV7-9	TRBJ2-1	ASSLWGRPYNEQF
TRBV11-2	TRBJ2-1	ASMRRLEQF
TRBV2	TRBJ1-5	ASSAGDRGVWRQPQH
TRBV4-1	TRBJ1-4	ASSQAGTANEKLF
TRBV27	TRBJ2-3	ASSSPGLAPNTDTQY
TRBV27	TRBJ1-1	ASSFNPGNTEAF
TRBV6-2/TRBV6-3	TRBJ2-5	ASSYGSAVETQY
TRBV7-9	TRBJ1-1	ASSVDTEAF
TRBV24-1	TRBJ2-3	ATSDPAPGAMGDTQY
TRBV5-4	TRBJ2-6	ASSTPGAGANVLT
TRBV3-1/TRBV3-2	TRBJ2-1	ASSQGGLAGHYNEQF
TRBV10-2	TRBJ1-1	ASTAGIPNTEAF
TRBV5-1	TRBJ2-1	ASSSNIDVEQF
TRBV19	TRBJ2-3	ASSITTGHTDTQY
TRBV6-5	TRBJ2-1	ASSTSGRALDEQF